These 4 T cell receptor beta chains were sequenced from one sample in a study of T cells after yellow fever vaccination. Via MiXCR, TCRdb re-called the 5' RACE reads, giving one row per CDR3 protein. The data show roughly 500,000 distinct CDR3 sequences, 19% seen once. The material was PBMCs, obtained 15 days after the yellow fever booster vaccination. These TCRs come from a man aged 25-45 years who received the YFV17D yellow fever vaccine.

CDR3: CSARPNSYEQYF. The CDR3, as DNA: TGCAGTGCTAGGCCAAACAGCTACGAGCAGTACTTC. The rearrangement uses TRBV20-1 and TRBJ2-7; D ambiguous. CDR1 is DFQATT, CDR2 SNEGSKA, per germline (reference sequence). This CDR3 has 12 residues. V was trimmed by 3 bases and J by 3 bases, leaving 9 bases between them.

The chain employs TRBV30 and TRBJ2-2, with 7 bases aligning to TRBD2. The trim removed 6 bases at V and 6 bases at J, leaving 16 bases unmatched. The CDR3 is made up of 16 amino acids. The germline V gene encodes CDR1 GTSNPN and CDR2 SVGIG (reference sequence). The CDR3 DNA sequence: TGTGCCTGCCCCGGGTTCCAGCGGGGTGGGGCCGGGGAGCTGTTTTTT. Its protein product is CACPGFQRGGAGELFF.

The genes are TRBV29-1 and TRBJ2-2, with TRBD2 identical over 7 bases. V lost 0 bases and J lost 1; bases outside the gene matches: 5. CDR3 length: 16 residues. Germline V gives CDR1 SQVTM, CDR2 ANQGSEA. CDR3 sequence (DNA): TGCAGCGTTGAAGATCGGGCTAGCGGGAACACCGGGGAGCTGTTTTTT. Translating gives CSVEDRASGNTGELFF.

The rearrangement links TRBV29-1 to TRBJ2-5, with TRBD2 as a possible D gene (6 bases). CDR1 SQVTM and CDR2 ANQGSEA come from the germline V gene. The V end was cut by 2 bases, the J end by 3 bases, with 13 bases between. This CDR3 spans 14 amino acids. CDR3 amino acids: CSVEQPGRKETQYF. The DNA for the CDR3 is TGCAGCGTTGAACAACCGGGGAGGAAAGAGACCCAGTACTTC.